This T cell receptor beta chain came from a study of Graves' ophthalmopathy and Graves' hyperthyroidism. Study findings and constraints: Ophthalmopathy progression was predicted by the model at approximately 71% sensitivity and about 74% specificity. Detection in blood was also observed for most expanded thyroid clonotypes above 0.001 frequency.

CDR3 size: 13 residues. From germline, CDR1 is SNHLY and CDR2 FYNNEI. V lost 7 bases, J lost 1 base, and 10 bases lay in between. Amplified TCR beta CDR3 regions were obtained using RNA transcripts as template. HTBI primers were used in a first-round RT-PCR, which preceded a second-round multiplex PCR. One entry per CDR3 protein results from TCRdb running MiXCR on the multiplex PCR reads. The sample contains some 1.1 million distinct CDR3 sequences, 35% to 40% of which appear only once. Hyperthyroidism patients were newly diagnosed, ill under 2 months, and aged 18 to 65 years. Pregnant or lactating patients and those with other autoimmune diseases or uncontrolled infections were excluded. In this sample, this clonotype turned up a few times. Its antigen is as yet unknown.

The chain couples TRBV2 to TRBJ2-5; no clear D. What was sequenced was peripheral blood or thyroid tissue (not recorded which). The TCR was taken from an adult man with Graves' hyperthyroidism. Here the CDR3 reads CASIPETQETQYF. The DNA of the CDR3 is TGTGCCAGCATTCCGGAAACCCAAGAGACCCAGTACTTC. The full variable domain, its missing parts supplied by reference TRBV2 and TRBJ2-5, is EPEVTQTPSHQVTQMGQEVILRCVPISNHLYFYWYRQILGQKVEFLVSFYNNEISEKSEIFDDQFSVERPDGSNFTLKIRSTKLEDSAMYFCASIPETQETQYFGPGTRLLVL.